The source of this T cell receptor (beta chain) is a study of spatial heterogeneity in lung cancer. Overall study context: In the raw reads, each unique TCR and UMI combination was present more than ten times on average. Findings of the study overall: Numbers of ubiquitous and regional expanded TCRs tracked ubiquitous and regional nonsynonymous mutation counts, respectively. Expanded alpha and beta TCR counts within tumors tracked tumor mutation counts.

This CDR3 spans 16 amino acids. The germline V gene encodes CDR1 SEHNR and CDR2 FQNEAQ (reference sequence). V was clipped by 5 bases and J by 5 bases; unmatched bases: 6. The time point was: sample taken at primary tumor resection. The donor population consisted of about 75 patients with untreated, early-stage non-small cell lung cancer. Whole RNA, which was extracted from tumor, nontumor lung tissue or frozen PBMC, was sequenced without any cell sorting. TCRdb re-called the 5' RACE reads through MiXCR, storing one row per CDR3 protein. The sample has 2,500 to 3,500 distinct CDR3 sequences; approximately 9.3% are singletons. By sample share, this clonotype is medium-sized. The antigen remains undetermined.

The sequence was obtained from a female donor with early-stage non-small cell lung cancer. The chain joins TRBV7-9 to TRBJ1-6, with TRBD1 identical over 10 bases. The sample here was lung tumor tissue, taken at surgery. CDR3 in amino acids: CASSTYGQGDNSPLHF. The CDR3 DNA reads TGTGCCAGCAGCACCTACGGACAGGGGGATAATTCACCCCTCCACTTT.